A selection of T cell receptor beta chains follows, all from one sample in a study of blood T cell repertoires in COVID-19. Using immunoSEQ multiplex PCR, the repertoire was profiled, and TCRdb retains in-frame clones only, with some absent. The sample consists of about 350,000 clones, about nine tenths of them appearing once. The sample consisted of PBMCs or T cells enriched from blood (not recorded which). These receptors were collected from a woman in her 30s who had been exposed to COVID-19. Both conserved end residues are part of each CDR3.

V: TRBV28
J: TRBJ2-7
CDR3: CASSLRQGSYEQYF

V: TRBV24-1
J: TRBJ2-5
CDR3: CATSDSGTSSRGTQYF

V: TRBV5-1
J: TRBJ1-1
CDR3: CASSSSGFNTEAFF

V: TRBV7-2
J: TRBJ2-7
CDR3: CASSSSSYEQYF

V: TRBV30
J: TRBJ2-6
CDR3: CGRAVGGANVLTF

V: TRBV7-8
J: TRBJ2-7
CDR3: CASGGRAVEQYF

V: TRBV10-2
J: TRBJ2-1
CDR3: CASSDQGYSYNEQFF

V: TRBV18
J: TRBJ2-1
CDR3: CASSPPGQVNNEQFF

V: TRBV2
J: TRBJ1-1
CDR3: CASSGREAFF

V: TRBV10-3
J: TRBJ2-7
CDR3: CAISYTDRVGGSYEQYF

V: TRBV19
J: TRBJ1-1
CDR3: CASSATGRNTEAFF

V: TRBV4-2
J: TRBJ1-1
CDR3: CASSQGTGEAFF

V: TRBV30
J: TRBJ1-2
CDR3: CAWGQGVSYYGYTF

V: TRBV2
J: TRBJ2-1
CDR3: CASSGVNEQFF

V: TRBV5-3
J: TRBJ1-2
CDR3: CARSLMRSRDYTF

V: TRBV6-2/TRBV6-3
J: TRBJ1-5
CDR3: CASSYSAPQPQHF

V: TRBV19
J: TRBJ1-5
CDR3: CASSIAGGWNQPQHF

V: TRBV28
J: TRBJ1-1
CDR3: CASSSTAGEYTEAFF

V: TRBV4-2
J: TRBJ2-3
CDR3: CASSRHHEKGTSTDTQYF

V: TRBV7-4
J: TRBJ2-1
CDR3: CASNRPLPGLVDNEQFF

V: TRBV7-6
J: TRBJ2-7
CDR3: CASSLGASGTSYEQYF

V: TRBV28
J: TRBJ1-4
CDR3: CASSSRDRGEKLFF

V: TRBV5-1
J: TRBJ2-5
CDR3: CASGGAKQETQYF

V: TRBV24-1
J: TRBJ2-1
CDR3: CATSDLADEQFF